The source of this T cell receptor beta chain is a study of cytomegalovirus exposure and HLA in healthy donors. As to this clone: Antigen unknown.

Study-wide findings and caveats: Apparent HLA restriction characterized most CMV-associated TCR beta chains in a later analysis. The authors enumerated 150 to 200 TCR beta chains as linked to cytomegalovirus.

PCR employed 60 Vbeta and 13 Jbeta primers. TCRdb's copy holds only in-frame clones and misses some; the assay was immunoSEQ multiplex PCR. Here the sample spans 65,000 to 90,000 clones, roughly 88% being singletons. CDR1 and CDR2 from the germline V gene are LNHDA and SQIVND (reference sequence). The CDR3 contains 18 residues. With 2 bases clipped from V and 3 bases from J, the junction kept 11 bases outside the gene matches. The sequence was obtained from a woman in her 30s in good health and CMV-seronegative. The source material was PBMCs. V usage is TRBV19 and J usage is TRBJ2-1; 9 bases match TRBD2. CDR3 nucleotides: TGTGCCAGTAGTATAAGTAGGGGTTATAGCGGGAGCTACAATGAGCAGTTCTTC. This translates into CASSISRGYSGSYNEQFF.